Listed below are T cell receptor beta chains from one sample, sequenced in a study of response to subunit inactivated influenza vaccine. One entry per CDR3 protein results from TCRdb running MiXCR on the RT-PCR reads. Counted here are approximately 500,000 distinct CDR3 sequences, 10% to 15% occurring once; the ten biggest clones make up around 13%. The sample here was PBMCs from blood, taken about 40 days after vaccination. The receptor set was obtained from a man aged 45 to 65 who received an inactivated influenza vaccine. CDR3s include the opening cysteine and the closing phenylalanine or tryptophan. The order of the fields is CDR3 DNA, CDR3 protein, D gene, J gene, clone size, V gene. D genes are given only for firm matches. Some rows mark clone size as missing; the rest say once, few, many or name a class of expanded clone.

TGTGCCAGCAGCCCTGATCTGGGGACTAATGAAAAACTGTTTTTT CASSPDLGTNEKLFF NA TRBJ1-4 NA TRBV12-3/TRBV12-4
TGTGCCAGCACCGAGGTGGGACAGTACACAGATACGCAGTATTTT CASTEVGQYTDTQYF TRBD1 TRBJ2-3 many TRBV12-3/TRBV12-4
TGTGCCAGCAGTGAAGGACAGGGCCAGCCCCAGCATTTT CASSEGQGQPQHF TRBD1 TRBJ1-5 few TRBV12-3/TRBV12-4
TGCAGTGCTAGGGGGCAGGCAACTAACTATGGCTACACCTTC CSARGQATNYGYTF NA TRBJ1-2 NA TRBV20-1
TGTGCCAGCAGCCAATTCAGGTCTGGGGAGCAGTACTTC CASSQFRSGEQYF NA TRBJ2-7 NA TRBV3-1
TGCGCCAGCAAGGACAGGGGGCAAGAGACCCAGTACTTC CASKDRGQETQYF TRBD1 TRBJ2-5 NA TRBV5-1
TGTGCCAGCAGTTTAGAGGGGGCAGGTGAAAAACTGTTTTTT CASSLEGAGEKLFF TRBD1 TRBJ1-4 few TRBV6-5
TGTGCCAGCAGTGGCGGGACGGCCCATCGAAACACCGGGGAGCTGTTTTTT CASSGGTAHRNTGELFF NA TRBJ2-2 NA TRBV25-1
TGTGCCAGCTCACCACGGACAGGGAGCGAAGAGACCCAGTACTTT CASSPRTGSEETQYF TRBD1 TRBJ2-5 NA TRBV18
TGCAGTGCTAGAAGTATGGGGACCGGGGAGCTGTTTTTT CSARSMGTGELFF NA TRBJ2-2 NA TRBV20-1
TGTGCCTGGGGCAAGATTTCTGCAACTAATGAAAAACTGTTTTTT CAWGKISATNEKLFF NA TRBJ1-4 NA TRBV30
TGCGCCAGCAGCTTGTTTGGAGGGGAACCCTACGAGCAGTACTTC CASSLFGGEPYEQYF NA TRBJ2-7 few TRBV5-1
TGCGCCAGCAGCAGCTGGACAGGGGCAGATACGCAGTATTTT CASSSWTGADTQYF TRBD1 TRBJ2-3 few TRBV5-1
TGTGCCAGCAGCTTTCGTCAGGGATCGAACACTGAAGCTTTCTTT CASSFRQGSNTEAFF NA TRBJ1-1 few TRBV11-2
TGTGCCAGCAGTCAGGACATCTCTGGAAACACCATATATTTT CASSQDISGNTIYF NA TRBJ1-3 NA TRBV12-3/TRBV12-4